The table lists the clone carrying this T cell receptor (beta chain) with many counts. Molecular barcoded adaptors covering alpha/delta and beta/gamma chains were used on about 0.4 ug RNA. TCRdb processed the reads anew with MiXCR; each CDR3 protein has one entry. The sample holds roughly 61,000 distinct CDR3 sequences; about 12% are singletons and the top ten take more than 15%. CDR3 length: 17 residues. Germline lookup yields CDR1 LNHNV and CDR2 YYDKDF (reference sequence). J was trimmed by 3 bases and V by 0 bases; bases with no gene match: 5. This entry belongs to a study of read filtering for tumor transcriptome and immune sequencing. Background on the study: Per sample, TCR-region reads ranged about 4 to 11 million by IR-seq, roughly 75 to 1,400 by RNA-seq.

Sequencing used a population of CD138-negative cells sorted from bone marrow. The sequence was obtained from a donor at least 40 years old with multiple myeloma. The chain carries TRBV15 and TRBJ1-4, with 9 bases aligning to TRBD1. The CDR3 DNA reads as TGTGCCACCAGCAGAGATGGCCGGACAGGGGCTAATGAAAAACTGTTTTTT. Protein product: CATSRDGRTGANEKLFF.